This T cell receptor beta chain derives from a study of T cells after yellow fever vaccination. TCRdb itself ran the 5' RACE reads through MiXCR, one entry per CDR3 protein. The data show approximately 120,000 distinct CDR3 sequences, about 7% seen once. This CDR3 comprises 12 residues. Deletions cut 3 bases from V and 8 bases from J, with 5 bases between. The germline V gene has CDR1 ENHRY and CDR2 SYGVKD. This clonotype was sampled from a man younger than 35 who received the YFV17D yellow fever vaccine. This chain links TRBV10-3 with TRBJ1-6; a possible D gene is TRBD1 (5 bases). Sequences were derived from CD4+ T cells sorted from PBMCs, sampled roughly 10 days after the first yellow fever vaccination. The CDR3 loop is CAISEGDSPLHF. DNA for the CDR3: TGTGCCATCAGTGAAGGGGATTCACCCCTCCACTTT.